The sequence of this TCR beta chain was determined in a study of human T cells and chemical hapten exposure. Study-level information: DPC 0.01% went on the upper back by patch test, with reading at 6 days. Patients, mostly women, had alopecia areata, alopecia totalis or alopecia universalis.

This clonotype came up a few times. The V end lost 1 base, the J end lost 5 bases, and 13 bases lay between the germline ends. The CDR3 contains 15 residues. Germline V gene lookup returns CDR1 SGHRS and CDR2 YFSETQ. TCRdb itself ran the RACE reads through MiXCR, one entry per CDR3 protein. The sample has under 200,000 distinct CDR3 sequences, more than 14% seen once. Time point: patch test 1, 2 weeks after DPC sensitization. Sample treatment: therapeutic diphenylcyclopropenone sensitization with weekly scalp DPC. The rearrangement joins TRBV5-1 to TRBJ2-1; possibly TRBD2 for D (6 bases). Specimen: whole blood, collected in connection with sensitization to the hapten diphenylcyclopropenone (DPC). This clonotype originated in a woman aged 30 to 39 with alopecia areata. Some clones in this sample may be carry-over from other donors' samples. The DNA of the CDR3 is TGCGCCAGCAGCTTGTCGGGAGCCTACAACAATGAGCAGTTCTTC. Translating it yields CASSLSGAYNNEQFF.